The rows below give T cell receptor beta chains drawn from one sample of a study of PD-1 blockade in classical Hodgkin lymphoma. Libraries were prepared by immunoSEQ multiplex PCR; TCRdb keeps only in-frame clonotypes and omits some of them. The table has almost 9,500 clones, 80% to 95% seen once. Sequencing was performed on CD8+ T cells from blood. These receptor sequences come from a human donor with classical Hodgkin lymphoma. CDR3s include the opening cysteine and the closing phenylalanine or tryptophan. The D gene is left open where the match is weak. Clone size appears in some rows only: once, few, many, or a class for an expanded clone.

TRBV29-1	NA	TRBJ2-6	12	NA	CSVSGGANVLTF	TGCAGCGTCTCAGGGGGGGCCAACGTCCTGACTTTC
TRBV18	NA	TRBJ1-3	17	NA	CASSPPGPKSSGNTIYF	TGTGCCAGCTCACCTCCGGGACCAAAGAGCTCTGGAAACACCATATATTTT
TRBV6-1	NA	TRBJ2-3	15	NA	CASSEGSSPSDTQYF	TGTGCCAGCAGTGAAGGGTCGAGCCCTTCAGATACGCAGTATTTT
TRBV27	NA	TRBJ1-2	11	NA	CASTSPRGYTF	TGTGCCAGCACCTCTCCCCGTGGCTACACCTTC
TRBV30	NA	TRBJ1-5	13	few	CAWGGDYNQPQHF	TGTGCCTGGGGGGGGGACTACAATCAGCCCCAGCATTTT
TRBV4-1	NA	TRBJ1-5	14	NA	CASSPRQFSGPQHF	TGCGCCAGCAGCCCCCGACAGTTCTCGGGGCCCCAGCATTTT
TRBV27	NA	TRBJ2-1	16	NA	CASSLQPASSYNEQFF	TGTGCCAGCAGTTTACAACCGGCAAGCTCCTACAATGAGCAGTTCTTC
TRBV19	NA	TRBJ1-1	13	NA	CASSLSGFTEAFF	TGTGCCAGTAGCCTTAGCGGGTTCACTGAAGCTTTCTTT
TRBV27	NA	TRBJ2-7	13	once	CASSFGAGSEQYF	TGTGCCAGCAGTTTTGGAGCGGGCAGCGAGCAGTACTTC
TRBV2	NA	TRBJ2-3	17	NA	CASSPLPFPASTDTQYF	TGTGCCAGCAGCCCTCTTCCTTTCCCCGCGAGCACAGATACGCAGTATTTT
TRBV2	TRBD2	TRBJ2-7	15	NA	CASSEGGGPTYEQYF	TGTGCCAGCAGTGAAGGGGGGGGTCCTACCTACGAGCAGTACTTC
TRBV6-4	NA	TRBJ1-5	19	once	CASSDKRDRYTDSNQPQHF	TGTGCCAGCAGTGACAAGAGGGACCGGTATACAGATAGCAATCAGCCCCAGCATTTT
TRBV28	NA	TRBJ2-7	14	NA	CASSLDGAPYEQYF	TGTGCCAGCAGCCTCGACGGTGCCCCCTACGAGCAGTACTTC
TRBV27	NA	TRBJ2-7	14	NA	CASTSTGITYEQYF	TGTGCCAGCACCTCGACAGGCATTACCTACGAGCAGTACTTC
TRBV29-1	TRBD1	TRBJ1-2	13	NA	CSVTGGDNYGYTF	TGCAGCGTCACAGGGGGGGATAACTATGGCTACACCTTC
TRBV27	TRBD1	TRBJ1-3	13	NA	CASGTGVQNTIYF	TGTGCCAGCGGAACAGGGGTCCAGAACACCATATATTTT
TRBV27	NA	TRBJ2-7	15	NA	CASSSSWGVSYEQYF	TGTGCCAGCAGTTCTAGTTGGGGAGTCTCCTACGAGCAGTACTTC
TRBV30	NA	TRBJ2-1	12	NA	CAWSGPAYEQFF	TGTGCCTGGAGCGGGCCTGCTTATGAGCAGTTCTTC
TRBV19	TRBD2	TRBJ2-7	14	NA	CASSLIGTTSEQYF	TGTGCCAGTAGTCTAATCGGGACTACGTCGGAGCAGTACTTC
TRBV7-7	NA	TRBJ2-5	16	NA	CASSLEFGQAQETQYF	TGTGCTAGCAGCTTAGAATTTGGCCAGGCCCAAGAGACCCAGTACTTC
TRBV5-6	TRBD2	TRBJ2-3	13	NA	CATAGGATDTQYF	TGTGCCACAGCGGGGGGGGCAACAGATACGCAGTATTTT
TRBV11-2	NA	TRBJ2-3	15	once	CASSLDSYRTDTQYF	TGTGCCAGCAGCTTAGATAGCTACCGCACAGATACGCAGTATTTT
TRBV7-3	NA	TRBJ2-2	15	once	CASSLNAWGPGELFF	TGTGCCAGCAGCTTAAACGCTTGGGGACCCGGGGAGCTGTTTTTT
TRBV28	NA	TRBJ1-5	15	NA	CASIPQGYSNQPQHF	TGTGCCAGCATCCCCCAAGGATATAGCAATCAGCCCCAGCATTTT
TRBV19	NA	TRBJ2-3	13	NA	CASRQGRTDTQYF	TGTGCCAGTAGACAGGGCCGCACAGATACGCAGTATTTT
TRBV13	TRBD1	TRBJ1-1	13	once	CASSFQGDTEAFF	TGTGCCAGCAGCTTCCAGGGGGACACTGAAGCTTTCTTT
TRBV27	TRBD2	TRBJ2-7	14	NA	CASSVTSAGVEQYF	TGTGCCAGCAGTGTGACATCGGCGGGGGTCGAGCAGTACTTC
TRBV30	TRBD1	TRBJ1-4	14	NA	CAWSGQGASEKLFF	TGTGCCTGGAGCGGACAGGGGGCAAGTGAAAAACTGTTTTTT
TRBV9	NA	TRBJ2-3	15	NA	CASSVARASADTQYF	TGTGCCAGCAGCGTAGCAAGGGCCTCGGCAGATACGCAGTATTTT
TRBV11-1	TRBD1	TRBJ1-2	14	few	CASSSDRKDYGYTF	TGTGCCAGCAGCTCGGACAGGAAGGACTATGGCTACACCTTC
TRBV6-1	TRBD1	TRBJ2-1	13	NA	CAGGQGFLNEQFF	TGTGCCGGGGGACAGGGTTTTCTAAATGAGCAGTTCTTC
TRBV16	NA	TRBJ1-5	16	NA	CASSALGRPSNQPQHF	TGTGCCAGCAGCGCCCTCGGCCGGCCCAGCAATCAGCCCCAGCATTTT
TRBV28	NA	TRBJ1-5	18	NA	CASSPNHLTGLSGQPQHF	TGTGCCAGCAGCCCTAACCACTTAACAGGGTTGTCAGGTCAGCCCCAGCATTTT
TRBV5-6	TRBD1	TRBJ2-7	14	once	CASRGTGGSYEQYF	TGTGCCAGCAGGGGGACAGGGGGCTCCTACGAGCAGTACTTC
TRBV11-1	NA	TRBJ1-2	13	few	CASSLDNDYGYTF	TGTGCCAGCAGCTTAGACAACGACTATGGCTACACCTTC
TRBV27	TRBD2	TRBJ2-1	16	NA	CASSLPPAGLYNEQFF	TGTGCCAGCAGTTTACCCCCAGCGGGGTTATACAATGAGCAGTTCTTC
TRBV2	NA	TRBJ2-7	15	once	CASSEAPEGSHEQYF	TGTGCCAGCAGTGAAGCGCCCGAGGGGTCCCACGAGCAGTACTTC
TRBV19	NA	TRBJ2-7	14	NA	CASNSPSYSDEQYF	TGTGCCAGTAACTCGCCCTCTTATTCCGACGAGCAGTACTTC
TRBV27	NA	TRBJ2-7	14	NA	CASSPLGEGDEQYF	TGTGCCAGCAGTCCGCTGGGCGAGGGGGACGAGCAGTACTTC
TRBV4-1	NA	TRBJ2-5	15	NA	CASSPRDTGRETQYF	TGCGCCAGCAGCCCTCGGGACACTGGTAGGGAGACCCAGTACTTC
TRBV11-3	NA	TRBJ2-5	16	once	CASSLDKHRTMETQYF	TGTGCCAGCAGCTTAGATAAGCACAGAACTATGGAGACCCAGTACTTC
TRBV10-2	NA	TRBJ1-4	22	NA	CASSANGGGLTSTLATNEKLFF	TGCGCCAGCAGTGCCAATGGCGGGGGTCTTACTTCTACTCTTGCAACTAATGAAAAACTGTTTTTT
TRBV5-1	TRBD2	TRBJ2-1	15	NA	CASSLGGSLDNEQFF	TGCGCCAGCAGCTTGGGCGGGAGTTTGGACAATGAGCAGTTCTTC
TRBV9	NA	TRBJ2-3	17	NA	CASSAIYSVGGTDTQYF	TGTGCCAGCAGCGCGATCTATAGCGTGGGCGGTACAGATACGCAGTATTTT
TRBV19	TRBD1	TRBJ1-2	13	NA	CASSFGQGDGYTF	TGTGCCAGTAGTTTTGGACAGGGCGATGGCTACACCTTC
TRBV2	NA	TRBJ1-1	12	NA	CASSEGTAQAFF	TGTGCCAGCAGTGAAGGGACAGCGCAAGCTTTCTTT
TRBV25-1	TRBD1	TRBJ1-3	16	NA	CASSQRTGPSGNTIYF	TGTGCCAGCAGTCAACGGACAGGACCCTCTGGAAACACCATATATTTT
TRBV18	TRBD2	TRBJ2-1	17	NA	CASSPPELAGLVDEQFF	TGTGCCAGCTCACCACCCGAGCTAGCGGGGCTCGTGGATGAGCAGTTCTTC
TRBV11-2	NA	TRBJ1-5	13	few	CASSLDWGQPQHF	TGTGCCAGCAGCTTAGATTGGGGTCAGCCCCAGCATTTT
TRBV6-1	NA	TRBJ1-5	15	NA	CASSGRVRQDQPQHF	TGTGCCAGCAGTGGTAGGGTTCGGCAAGATCAGCCCCAGCATTTT
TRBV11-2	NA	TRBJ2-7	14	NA	CASSLWTERDEQYF	TGTGCCAGCAGCTTGTGGACCGAACGGGACGAGCAGTACTTC
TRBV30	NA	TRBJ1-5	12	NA	CAWSVSLGPQHF	TGTGCCTGGAGTGTAAGTTTAGGGCCCCAGCATTTT
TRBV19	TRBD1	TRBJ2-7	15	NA	CASSIRGQGLYEQYF	TGTGCCAGTAGTATAAGGGGACAGGGTCTCTACGAGCAGTACTTC
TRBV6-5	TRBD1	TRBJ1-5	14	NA	CASSPGQGYQPQHF	TGTGCCAGCAGTCCGGGACAGGGGTATCAGCCCCAGCATTTT
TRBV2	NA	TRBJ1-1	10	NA	CASMGTEAFF	TGTGCCAGCATGGGGACTGAAGCTTTCTTT
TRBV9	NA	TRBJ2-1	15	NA	CASSGGPISYNEQFF	TGTGCCAGCAGCGGGGGACCGATCTCCTACAATGAGCAGTTCTTC
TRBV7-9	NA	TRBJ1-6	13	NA	CASSAWADSPLHF	TGTGCCAGCAGCGCCTGGGCTGATTCACCCCTCCACTTT
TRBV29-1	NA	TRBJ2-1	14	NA	CSVEDWRAIGEQFF	TGCAGCGTTGAAGATTGGCGGGCCATCGGTGAGCAGTTCTTC
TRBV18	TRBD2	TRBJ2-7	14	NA	CASSPPGGLREQYF	TGTGCCAGCTCACCTCCGGGGGGGCTGCGCGAGCAGTACTTC
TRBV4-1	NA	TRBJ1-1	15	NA	CASSFRQTGNTEAFF	TGCGCCAGCAGCTTTCGTCAGACAGGGAACACTGAAGCTTTCTTT